This paragraph covers one T cell receptor (beta chain) sequence. Antigen: not known. Additional DNA sequences in this sample encode the identical CDR3. This sample was taken from a study of shared clonotypes between healthy human individuals. Some clones are missing from TCRdb's copy, which holds only in-frame ones; the method was immunoSEQ multiplex PCR. The table has hundreds of thousands of clones, about 96% seen once. Study outcomes and limitations: Although depth was large, rarefaction showed that sequencing of the sorted subsets was incomplete. Clonotypes not shared had lower generation probabilities than those common to all four donors. Only blood was sampled, and tissue TCR repertoires likely differ from blood ones.

CD45RO-negative, CCR7-positively selected cells formed the naive CD8 fraction, excluding terminally differentiated effector memory CD45RA+ cells. Specimen: naive CD8+ T cells sorted from blood. The clonotype originates from a woman aged 25 to 39 in good health.

CDR3 nucleotide sequence: TGTGCCAGCAGCTTGGGGGCCGGGTACGAGCAGTACTTC. It encodes CASSLGAGYEQYF. V and J are TRBV5-4 and TRBJ2-7; D is unclear. V was trimmed by 0 bases and J by 4 bases, leaving 8 bases between them. The CDR3 is made up of 13 amino acids. CDR1 and CDR2 (germline): SGHNT, YYREEE (reference sequence).